This T cell receptor (beta chain) was sequenced for a study of CD8 T cells in Susac syndrome. This CDR3 has 15 amino acids. Per the germline V gene, CDR1 is SEHNR and CDR2 is FQNEAQ (reference sequence). V dropped 1 base and J dropped 4; count of bases not matched to a gene: 3. Reverse transcription used roughly 0.5 to 1 ug RNA and random hexamers. TCRdb itself ran the immunoSEQ multiplex PCR reads through MiXCR, one entry per CDR3 protein. The repertoire has a few hundred thousand distinct CDR3 sequences, roughly nine tenths of them found once; the top ten carry roughly 0.13%. The chain joins TRBV7-9 to TRBJ2-5, with 10 bases identical to TRBD2. This clonotype originated in a human donor with multiple sclerosis. Sequenced: CD8+ T cells from PBMCs. CDR3 in DNA: TGTGCCAGCAGCTTAGAGGGACTAGCGAGAGAGACCCAGTACTTC. Protein sequence: CASSLEGLARETQYF.